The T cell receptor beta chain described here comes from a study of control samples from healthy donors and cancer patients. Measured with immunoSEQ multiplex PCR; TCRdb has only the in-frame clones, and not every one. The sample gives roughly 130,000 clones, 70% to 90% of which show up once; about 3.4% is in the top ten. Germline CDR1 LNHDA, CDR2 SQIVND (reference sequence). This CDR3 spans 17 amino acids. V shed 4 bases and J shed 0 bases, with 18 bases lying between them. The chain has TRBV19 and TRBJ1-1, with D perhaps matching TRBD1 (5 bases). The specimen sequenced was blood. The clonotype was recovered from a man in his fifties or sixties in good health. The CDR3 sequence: CASSTGPSRGVNTEAFF. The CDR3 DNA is TGTGCCAGTAGTACCGGCCCTTCGCGAGGGGTGAACACTGAAGCTTTCTTT. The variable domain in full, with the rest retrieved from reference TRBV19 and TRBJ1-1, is DGGITQSPKYLFRKEGQNVTLSCEQNLNHDAMYWYRQDPGQGLRLIYYSQIVNDFQKGDIAEGYSVSREKKESFPLTVTSAQKNPTAFYLCASSTGPSRGVNTEAFFGQGTRLTVV.